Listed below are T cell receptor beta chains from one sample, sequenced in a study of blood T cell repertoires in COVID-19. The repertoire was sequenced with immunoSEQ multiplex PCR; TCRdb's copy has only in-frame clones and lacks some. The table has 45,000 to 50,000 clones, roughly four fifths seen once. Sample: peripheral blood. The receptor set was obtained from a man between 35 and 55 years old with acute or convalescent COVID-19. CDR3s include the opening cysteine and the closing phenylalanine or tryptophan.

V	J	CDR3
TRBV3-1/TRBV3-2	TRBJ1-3	CASSLQTGTSGNTIYF
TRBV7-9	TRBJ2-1	CASSLEGGGHEQFF
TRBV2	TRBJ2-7	CASSIIPGDEQYF
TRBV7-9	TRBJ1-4	CASSLGRGNEKLFF
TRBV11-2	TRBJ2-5	CASSLDFSGGAGETQYF
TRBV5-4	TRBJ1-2	CASRQTGGPNYGYTF
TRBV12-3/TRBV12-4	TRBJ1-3	CASYDRSVTIYF
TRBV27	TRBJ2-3	CASSLEAGGGDTQYF
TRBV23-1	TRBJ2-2	CASSQRSLYTGELFF
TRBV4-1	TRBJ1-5	CASSQDQRVANNQPQHF
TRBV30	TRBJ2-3	CAWGLAGTDTQYF
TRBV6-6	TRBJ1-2	CASSPQDRESVGYTF
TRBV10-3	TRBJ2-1	CASSGNLGNEQFF
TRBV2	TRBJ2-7	CASRVTGSSYEQYF
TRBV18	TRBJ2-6	CASSTMSSGANVLTF
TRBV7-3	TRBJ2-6	CASSFHRDRGRSGANVLTF
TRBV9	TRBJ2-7	CASSGGLARGKQYF
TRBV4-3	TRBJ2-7	CASSLRDRAADEQYF
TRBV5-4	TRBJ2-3	CASSPGGTSGATDTQYF
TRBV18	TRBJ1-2	CASSLTSVDADGYTF
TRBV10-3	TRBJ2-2	CAIMLQRGNTGELFF
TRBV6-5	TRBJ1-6	CATGGSNSPLHF
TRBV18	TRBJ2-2	CASSRARTSNTGELFF
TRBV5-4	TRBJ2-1	CASKELAGNNEQFF
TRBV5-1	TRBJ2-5	CASRPGLQETQYF
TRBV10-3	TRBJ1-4	CAISGTGGREKLFF
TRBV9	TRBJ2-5	CASSKIDRQETQYF
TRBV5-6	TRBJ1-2	CASSFMRAGGYTF
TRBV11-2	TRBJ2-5	CASSIERGVGTQYF
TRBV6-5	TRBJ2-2	CASSRQGANTGELFF
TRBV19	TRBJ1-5	CATKEGREFNQPQHF
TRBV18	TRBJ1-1	CASSPSTGGNTEAFF
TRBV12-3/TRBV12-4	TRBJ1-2	CASSLEQGSGYTF
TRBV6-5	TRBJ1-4	CASIKADGEKLFF
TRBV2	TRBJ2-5	CASSAGETQYF
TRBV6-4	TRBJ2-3	CASSDGGGGLHTQYF
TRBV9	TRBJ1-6	CASSPQGAGVSPLHF
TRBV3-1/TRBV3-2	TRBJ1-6	CASSQGYSSPLHF
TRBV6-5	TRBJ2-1	CASREGGSSYNEQFF
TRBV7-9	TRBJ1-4	CASSLGSATNEKLFF
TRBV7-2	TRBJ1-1	CASSPRQSRTEAFF
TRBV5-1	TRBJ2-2	CASSLGQGNTGELFF
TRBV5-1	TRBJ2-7	CASSLLGQGLNEQYF
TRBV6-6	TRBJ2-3	CASNRLGGSDTQYF
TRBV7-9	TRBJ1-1	CASRGQGVGGAFF
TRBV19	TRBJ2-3	CASSADSYTDTQYF
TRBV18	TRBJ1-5	CASSSGHFSNQPQHF
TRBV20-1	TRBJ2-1	CSAALAVEQFF
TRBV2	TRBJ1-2	CASSEVSGNSGYTF
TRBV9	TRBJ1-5	CASSPGVGQPQHF
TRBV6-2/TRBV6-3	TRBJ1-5	CASSRRDNQPQHF
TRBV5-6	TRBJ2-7	CASSTKRNSYEQYF
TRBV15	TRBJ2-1	CATSRARAGGPREQFF
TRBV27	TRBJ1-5	CASSLSGRGLGQPQHF
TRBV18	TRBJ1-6	CASSQVGAFSSYNSPLHF